This T cell receptor beta chain was obtained from a study of shared clonotypes between healthy human individuals. About the study: Donor composition was a couple of women and three men, aged 18 to 49. Study results and limitations: Across subsets, estimated richness was generally greater for naive than for memory populations. Among a handful of donors, about 4.6% of naive CD4 clonotypes were found in common. Clonotype sharing among donors likely depends on sequencing depth.

Generated by immunoSEQ multiplex PCR, the TCRdb table keeps only in-frame clones and is missing some. The table has about 870,000 clones, nearly 95% seen once. The CDR3 is made up of 17 amino acids. V lost 4 bases and J 3 bases, leaving 22 bases between the germline ends. The germline CDR1 and CDR2 sequences are MDHEN and SYDVKM. To note about this clone: The antigen is not known.

Naive CD8 cells were CD45RO-negative, positively selected for CCR7, excluding terminally differentiated effector memory CD45RA+ cells. This chain links TRBV28 with TRBJ2-7, with a tentative D call TRBD1 (6 bases). Sequencing was carried out using naive CD8+ T cells sorted from blood. This receptor was obtained from a man younger than 40 in good health. CDR3 DNA: TGTGCCAGCAGTTCGCCAATACAGGGCCTAAGGAACTACGAGCAGTACTTC. Amino acids: CASSSPIQGLRNYEQYF.